This T cell receptor beta chain was retrieved from a study of blood T cell repertoires in COVID-19. As originally analysed: Estimated nucleated cell counts came from reference gene primer amplification. TCRdb's copy holds only in-frame clones and misses some; the assay was immunoSEQ multiplex PCR. V and J calls plus clone size are reproduced from that table; the DNA served to infer D and trimming. The sample contains 120,000 or so clones, roughly three quarters of which appear only once. The V gene's germline CDR1 is MDHEN and CDR2 SYDVKM. The junction had 2 bases not matched to a gene; V was cut back by 1 base and J by 2 bases. This CDR3 is built from 15 residues. This clone was seen just once.

The chain couples TRBV28 to TRBJ2-5; TRBD2 agrees at 9 bases. The receptor's source is a human donor in a cohort sampled during active COVID-19. Source material: peripheral blood. The CDR3 DNA reads as TGTGCCAGCAGTTTATTCCTAGCGGGGCAAGAGACCCAGTACTTC. As protein: CASSLFLAGQETQYF.